Each of the 27 T cell receptor beta chains below was sequenced from the same sample in a study of control samples from healthy donors and cancer patients. Clones were read by immunoSEQ multiplex PCR, and TCRdb kept only the in-frame ones, dropping some. The sample contains fewer than 85,000 clones, 89% of which appear only once. The sequenced material came from blood. These receptors were obtained from a man aged 45-65 years in good health.

The chain has TRBV7-2 and TRBJ1-4; D is ambiguous. V was clipped by 2 bases and J by 0 bases, with 13 bases between them. The germline V gene encodes CDR1 SGHTA and CDR2 FQGNSA. The CDR3 extends over 17 amino acids. The CDR3 sequence is CASSLKRRSATNEKLFF. The CDR3 DNA sequence: TGTGCCAGCAGCTTAAAGCGCAGGTCCGCAACTAATGAAAAACTGTTTTTT.

This rearrangement joins TRBV7-9 to TRBJ1-1; 9 bases match TRBD1. V lost 2 bases, J lost 2 bases, and 6 bases stayed unmatched. CDR1 SEHNR and CDR2 FQNEAQ come from the germline V gene (reference sequence). The CDR3 has 16 amino acids. This CDR3 is CASSLTGTGINTEAFF. In DNA, the CDR3 is TGTGCCAGCAGCTTAACGGGGACAGGGATAAACACTGAAGCTTTCTTT.

The chain links TRBV3-1 (or the pseudogene TRBV3-2) to TRBJ1-3; perhaps TRBD1 as D (5 bases). V lost 7 bases and J lost 3, with 16 bases in between. From germline, CDR1 is LGHDT and CDR2 YNNKEL (reference sequence). CDR3 length: 15 amino acids. CDR3 sequence: CASTTGLVFGNTIYF. CDR3 nucleotide sequence: TGTGCCAGCACCACAGGACTAGTCTTTGGAAACACCATATATTTT.

J is TRBJ2-7 and V is TRBV27; D is perhaps TRBD2 (6 bases). V was clipped by 8 bases and J by 3 bases, with 8 bases between them. Germline-derived CDR1 and CDR2 are MNHEY and SMNVEV (reference sequence). The CDR3 length is 11 residues. The CDR3 DNA sequence: TGTGCCAGCGGGACTTACTACGAGCAGTACTTC. This encodes CASGTYYEQYF.

The chain uses TRBV6-2 or TRBV6-3 and TRBJ1-1; TRBD1 matches 11 bases. Looked up from germline, CDR1 is MNHEY and CDR2 is SVGEGT. V trimming: 6 bases; J trimming: 6 bases; junction bases outside the gene matches: 6. CDR3 size: 14 residues. CDR3 residues: CASSRGQGVAEAFF. The CDR3 bases are TGTGCCAGCAGCCGGGGACAGGGGGTCGCTGAAGCTTTCTTT.

The V call is TRBV7-8, the J call TRBJ2-3; TRBD1 agrees at 9 bases. After removal of 4 bases from V and 1 base from J, the junction contained 3 bases not matched to a gene. The germline CDR1 and CDR2 sequences are SGHVS and FQNEAQ. The CDR3 contains 15 residues. CDR3 DNA sequence: TGTGCCAGCAGCTCCCGGGACAGGGGCACAGATACGCAGTATTTT. Translation gives CASSSRDRGTDTQYF. Drawing the rest from reference TRBV7-8 and TRBJ2-3, the complete variable domain is GAGVSQSPRYKVAKRGQDVALRCDPISGHVSLFWYQQALGQGPEFLTYFQNEAQLDKSGLPSDRFFAERPEGSVSTLKIQRTQQEDSAVYLCASSSRDRGTDTQYFGPGTRLTVL.

To note about this clone: At one of its ends the junction is not consistent with the germline gene, which may arise from a read error. J is TRBJ2-7 and V is TRBV4-1; D not certain. The CDR3 has 14 residues. Germline CDR1 MGHRA, CDR2 YSYEKL. The chain's CDR3 is CASRQEVGAYEQYF. The CDR3 nucleotides are TGCGCCAGCAGACAAGAGGTTGGGGCCTACGAGCAGTACTTC.

This chain connects TRBV27 to TRBJ2-2; D perhaps matches TRBD2 (6 bases). The CDR3 extends over 17 amino acids. The germline V and J ends were trimmed by 4 bases and 1 base, with 16 bases remaining between them. Germline assignment: CDR1 MNHEY and CDR2 SMNVEV (reference sequence). As DNA, the CDR3 is TGTGCCAGCAGTTATCTACCTTCGGGGGTGAACACCGGGGAGCTGTTTTTT. It is translated as CASSYLPSGVNTGELFF.

CDR3 residues: CASLQGLNTEAFF. The CDR3 DNA is TGTGCCAGCTTACAGGGTTTGAACACTGAAGCTTTCTTT. The rearrangement joins TRBV18 to TRBJ1-1; D may be TRBD1 (6 bases). From germline, CDR1 is KGHSH and CDR2 LQKENI. V lost 7 bases, J lost 0 bases, and 9 bases lay in between. CDR3 length: 13 residues.

The chain couples TRBV6-6 to TRBJ1-1, with D unclear. The germline V gene encodes CDR1 MNHNY and CDR2 SVGAGI (reference sequence). Trimming removed 5 bases from V and 1 base from J, with 11 bases in between. The CDR3 extends over 14 amino acids. CDR3: CASSKRGSNTEAFF. In nucleotides, the CDR3 is TGTGCCAGCAGTAAACGCGGGTCGAACACTGAAGCTTTCTTT.

This sequence joins TRBV12-3 or TRBV12-4 and TRBJ1-4; D may be TRBD1 (6 bases). This CDR3 has 12 residues. Trimming pared 3 bases from V and 11 bases from J, leaving 10 bases between. The CDR3 sequence is CASSFLQGKLFF. CDR3 coding DNA: TGTGCCAGCAGTTTCCTACAGGGCAAACTGTTTTTT.

This chain links TRBV9 with TRBJ1-4, with 8 bases aligning to TRBD1. The CDR3 has 15 amino acids. CDR1 SGDLS and CDR2 YYNGEE come from the germline V gene. The trim removed 6 bases at V and 0 bases at J, leaving 4 bases unmatched. The CDR3 DNA reads TGTGCCAGCACCCGGACAGGGACAACTAATGAAAAACTGTTTTTT. Protein sequence: CASTRTGTTNEKLFF.

This sequence joins TRBV18 and TRBJ2-7; a weak D match, TRBD2 (6 bases). The CDR3 spans 15 residues. The germline V gene has CDR1 KGHSH and CDR2 LQKENI. Trimming cost V 3 bases and J 2 bases, with 14 bases left between them. The CDR3 DNA follows: TGTGCCAGCTCACCCCGACTAGGGCCCACCTACGAGCAGTACTTC. Translating gives CASSPRLGPTYEQYF.

The chain has TRBV18 and TRBJ1-2; TRBD1 agrees at 7 bases. V was clipped by 3 bases and J by 3 bases; unmatched bases: 4. Per the germline V gene, CDR1 is KGHSH and CDR2 is LQKENI. The CDR3 covers 14 residues. The CDR3 spells CASSPQGQDYGYTF. The CDR3 coding sequence is TGTGCCAGCTCACCCCAAGGACAGGACTATGGCTACACCTTC. The full variable domain, rest sourced from reference TRBV18 and TRBJ1-2, is NAGVMQNPRHLVRRRGQEARLRCSPMKGHSHVYWYRQLPEEGLKFMVYLQKENIIDESGMPKERFSAEFPKEGPSILRIQQVVRGDSAAYFCASSPQGQDYGYTFGSGTRLTVV.

CDR3 sequence reads: CASSPYLTGAGTGELFF. The CDR3 bases are TGTGCCAGCTCACCATACCTGACCGGGGCGGGGACCGGGGAGCTGTTTTTT. The chain joins TRBV18 to TRBJ2-2, with a possible D match to TRBD2 (6 bases). This CDR3 is built from 17 residues. Germline-derived CDR1 and CDR2 are KGHSH and LQKENI. V gave up 2 bases and J gave up 5 bases, with 18 bases separating them.

V gene TRBV5-4 combines with J gene TRBJ1-5, with D possibly TRBD1 on 5 matching bases. In germline, CDR1 is SGHNT, CDR2 YYREEE (reference sequence). CDR3 length equals 15 residues. Trimming removed 4 bases at V and 1 base at J, with 12 bases between. The DNA of the CDR3 is TGTGCCAGCAGCCGGGACCTAAGGAGCAATCAGCCCCAGCATTTT. This sequence encodes CASSRDLRSNQPQHF.

The table lists this clone with a count of one. The rearrangement links TRBV3-1 (or the pseudogene TRBV3-2) to TRBJ2-3; D ambiguous. The germline gives CDR1 LGHDT, CDR2 YNNKEL (reference sequence). This CDR3 comprises 12 residues. Trimming stripped 5 bases from V and 2 bases from J, with 5 bases between. Here the CDR3 reads CASSLPTDTQYF. The CDR3 bases are TGTGCCAGCAGCTTACCCACAGATACGCAGTATTTT.

This sequence joins TRBV6-6 and TRBJ2-7; D is uncertain. Germline V lookup: CDR1 MNHNY, CDR2 SVGAGI (reference sequence). The V gene lost 1 base and the J gene lost 4 bases, with 17 bases spanning the gap. The CDR3 covers 16 residues. CDR3 nucleotides: TGTGCCAGCAGTTACTTCGGCACAAAGGGCCAGTACGAGCAGTACTTC. Residues: CASSYFGTKGQYEQYF.

The chain carries TRBV5-5 and TRBJ1-5; TRBD1 might be the D (5 bases). The germline V gene encodes CDR1 SGHKS and CDR2 YYEKEE (reference sequence). The CDR3 spans 16 residues. The V and J ends lost 2 bases and 1 base respectively, with 13 bases between them. The CDR3 bases are TGTGCCAGCAGCTTAGTTGCGGGACTCAGCAATCAGCCCCAGCATTTT. Translating it yields CASSLVAGLSNQPQHF.

The J gene is TRBJ2-3, the V gene TRBV9, with no clear D. CDR1 and CDR2 from the germline V gene are SGDLS and YYNGEE. The V gene lost 0 bases and the J gene lost 3 bases, with 8 bases spanning the gap. This CDR3 spans 14 amino acids. Written as DNA, the CDR3 is TGTGCCAGCAGCGTAGCATGGGGTACAGATACGCAGTATTTT. Amino acid sequence: CASSVAWGTDTQYF.

This clone was seen just once. The J gene is TRBJ1-3, the V gene TRBV12-5; D is uncertain. Germline V lookup: CDR1 LGHNT, CDR2 FRNRAP. The ends were cut back, 6 bases at V and 0 bases at J, with 12 bases in the middle. This CDR3 has 15 amino acids. DNA of the CDR3: TGTGCTAGTGGCCCCCGGTACAGCTCTGGAAACACCATATATTTT. Protein: CASGPRYSSGNTIYF.

This chain joins TRBV27 and TRBJ2-1; D is perhaps TRBD2 (5 bases). This CDR3 spans 16 amino acids. V was shortened by 7 bases and J by 0 bases, with 16 bases between the two germline ends. Germline CDR1 reads MNHEY; CDR2 reads SMNVEV (reference sequence). As DNA, the CDR3 is TGTGCCAGCACCTTGAGGGCGGTGAGCTCCTACAATGAGCAGTTCTTC. This codes for CASTLRAVSSYNEQFF.

The chain uses TRBV6-1 and TRBJ2-7; perhaps TRBD2 as D (6 bases). Germline CDR1 is MNHNS and CDR2 is SASEGT. Trimming stripped 0 bases from V and 5 bases from J, with 14 bases between. The CDR3 consists of 15 residues. CDR3 sequence reads: CASSEAQWGGHEQYF. CDR3 DNA sequence: TGTGCCAGCAGTGAAGCGCAGTGGGGAGGCCACGAGCAGTACTTC.

The chain combines TRBV9 with TRBJ2-7; D may be TRBD1 (6 bases). V was clipped by 3 bases and J by 4 bases, with 17 bases between them. Germline V lookup: CDR1 SGDLS, CDR2 YYNGEE. This CDR3 contains 15 residues. CDR3 amino acids: CASSAFAARGYEQYF. The DNA for the CDR3 is TGTGCCAGCAGCGCCTTTGCGGCGAGGGGGTACGAGCAGTACTTC. Supplemented by reference TRBV9 and TRBJ2-7, the full variable domain reads DSGVTQTPKHLITATGQRVTLRCSPRSGDLSVYWYQQSLDQGLQFLIQYYNGEERAKGNILERFSAQQFPDLHSELNLSSLELGDSALYFCASSAFAARGYEQYFGPGTRLTVT.

The table lists this clone with a count of one. The chain recombines TRBV7-9 with TRBJ2-3; either TRBD1 or TRBD2 may fit D (7 bases each). The CDR3 totals 16 residues. The V gene's germline CDR1 is SEHNR and CDR2 FQNEAQ (reference sequence). V dropped 5 bases and J dropped 5 bases, with 20 bases sitting between them. The CDR3 sequence: CASSLPRGGGQDTQYF. CDR3 nucleotides: TGTGCCAGCAGCCTGCCGAGGGGAGGGGGCCAAGATACGCAGTATTTT.

This chain uses TRBV7-9 with TRBJ2-3; TRBD1 matches at 8 bases. The junction had 6 bases not matched to a gene; V was cut back by 1 base and J by 0 bases. Germline CDR1 is SEHNR and CDR2 is FQNEAQ (reference sequence). This CDR3 has 17 residues. The CDR3 DNA is TGTGCCAGCAGCTTAGGACAGGGGACGGGTAGCACAGATACGCAGTATTTT. Amino acid sequence: CASSLGQGTGSTDTQYF.

V is TRBV6-5 and J is TRBJ2-3; D is uncertain. The V end was cut by 7 bases, the J end by 2 bases, with 10 bases between. This CDR3 region has 13 residues. Germline-derived CDR1 and CDR2 are MNHEY and SVGAGI. CDR3 coding DNA: TGTGCCAGCAAAGACGGAGCCACAGATACGCAGTATTTT. This gives the protein CASKDGATDTQYF.